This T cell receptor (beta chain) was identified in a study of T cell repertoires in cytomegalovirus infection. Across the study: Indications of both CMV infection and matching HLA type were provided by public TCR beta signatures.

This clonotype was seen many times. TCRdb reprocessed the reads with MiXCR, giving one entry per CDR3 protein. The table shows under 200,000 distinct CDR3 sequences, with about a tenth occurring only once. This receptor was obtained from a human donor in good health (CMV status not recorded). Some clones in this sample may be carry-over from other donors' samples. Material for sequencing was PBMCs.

For the CDR3, the DNA is TGTGCCAGCAGTGAGGTACCGGAGGGTTACGAGCAGTACTTC. It is translated as CASSEVPEGYEQYF. The V and J genes are TRBV6-1 and TRBJ2-7; tentative D call: TRBD2 (6 bases). The CDR3 covers 14 residues. The germline V gene has CDR1 MNHNS and CDR2 SASEGT. Trimming removed 3 bases from V and 4 bases from J, with 13 bases in between.